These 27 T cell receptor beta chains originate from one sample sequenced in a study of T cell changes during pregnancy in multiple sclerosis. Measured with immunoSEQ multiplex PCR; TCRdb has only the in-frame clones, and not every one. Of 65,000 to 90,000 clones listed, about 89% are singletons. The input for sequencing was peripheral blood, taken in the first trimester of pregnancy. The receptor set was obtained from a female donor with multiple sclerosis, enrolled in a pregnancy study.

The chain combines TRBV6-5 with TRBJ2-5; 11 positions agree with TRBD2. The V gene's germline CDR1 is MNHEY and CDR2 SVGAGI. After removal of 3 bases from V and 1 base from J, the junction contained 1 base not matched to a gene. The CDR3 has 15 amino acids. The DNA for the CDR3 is TGTGCCAGCAGTTATCTAGCGGGGGGCCAAGAGACCCAGTACTTC. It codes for CASSYLAGGQETQYF.

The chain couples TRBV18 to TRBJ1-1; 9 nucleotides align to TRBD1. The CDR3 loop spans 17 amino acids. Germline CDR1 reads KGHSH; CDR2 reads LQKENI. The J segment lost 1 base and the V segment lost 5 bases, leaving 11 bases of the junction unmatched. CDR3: CASSSLGPGQGNTEAFF. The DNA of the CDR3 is TGTGCCAGCTCATCGCTAGGGCCGGGACAGGGGAACACTGAAGCTTTCTTT. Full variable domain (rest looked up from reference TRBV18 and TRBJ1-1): NAGVMQNPRHLVRRRGQEARLRCSPMKGHSHVYWYRQLPEEGLKFMVYLQKENIIDESGMPKERFSAEFPKEGPSILRIQQVVRGDSAAYFCASSSLGPGQGNTEAFFGQGTRLTVV.

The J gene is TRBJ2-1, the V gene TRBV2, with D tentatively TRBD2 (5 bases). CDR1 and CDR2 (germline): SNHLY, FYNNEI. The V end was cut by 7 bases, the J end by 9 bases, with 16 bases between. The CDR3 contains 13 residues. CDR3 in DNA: TGTGCCAGCACCCAGCTAGCAATTGGTGAGCAGTTCTTC. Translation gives CASTQLAIGEQFF.

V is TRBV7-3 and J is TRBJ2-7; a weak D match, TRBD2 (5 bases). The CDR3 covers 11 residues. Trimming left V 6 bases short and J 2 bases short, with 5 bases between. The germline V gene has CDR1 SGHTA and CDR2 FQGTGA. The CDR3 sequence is CASRGAYEQYF. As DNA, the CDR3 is TGTGCCAGCAGGGGAGCCTACGAGCAGTACTTC.

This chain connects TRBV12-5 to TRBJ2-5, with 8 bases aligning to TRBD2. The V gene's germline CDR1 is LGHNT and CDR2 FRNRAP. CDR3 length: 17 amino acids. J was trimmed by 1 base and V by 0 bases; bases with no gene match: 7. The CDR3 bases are TGTGCTAGTGGTTTGGTACAAACTAGCGGATTCCAAGAGACCCAGTACTTC. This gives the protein CASGLVQTSGFQETQYF.

The CDR3 protein is CASSLARDSPYEQYF. DNA of the CDR3: TGTGCCAGCAGCTTGGCCCGGGACAGTCCCTACGAGCAGTACTTC. The chain joins TRBV5-4 to TRBJ2-7, with 7 bases lining up with TRBD1. This CDR3 has 15 amino acids. J was trimmed by 2 bases and V by 0 bases; bases with no gene match: 5. In germline, CDR1 is SGHNT, CDR2 YYREEE (reference sequence).

The CDR3 spells CASSGLAGVDEQFF. CDR3 sequence (DNA): TGCGCCAGCAGCGGACTAGCGGGAGTCGATGAGCAGTTCTTC. The chain carries TRBV5-1 and TRBJ2-1; 13 nucleotides match TRBD2. The CDR3 extends over 14 amino acids. V lost 4 bases and J lost 8; bases outside the gene matches: 3. Germline V CDR1 and CDR2: SGHRS, YFSETQ.

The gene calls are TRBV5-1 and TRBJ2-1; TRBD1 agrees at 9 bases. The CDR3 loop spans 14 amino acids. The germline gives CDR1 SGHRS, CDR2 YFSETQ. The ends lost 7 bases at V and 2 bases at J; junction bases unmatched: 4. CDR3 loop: CASGTGPPYNEQFF. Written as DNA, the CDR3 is TGCGCCAGCGGGACAGGGCCCCCCTACAATGAGCAGTTCTTC.

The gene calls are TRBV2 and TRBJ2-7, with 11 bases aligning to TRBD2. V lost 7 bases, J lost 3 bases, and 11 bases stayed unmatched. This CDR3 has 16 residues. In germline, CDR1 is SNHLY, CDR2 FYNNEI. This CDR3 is CASMAGTSGSFYEQYF. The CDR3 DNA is TGTGCCAGCATGGCGGGGACTAGCGGATCTTTCTACGAGCAGTACTTC.

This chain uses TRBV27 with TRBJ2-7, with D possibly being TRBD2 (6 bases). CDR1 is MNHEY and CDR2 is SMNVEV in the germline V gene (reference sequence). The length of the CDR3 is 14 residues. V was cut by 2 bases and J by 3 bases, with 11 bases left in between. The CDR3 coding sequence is TGTGCCAGCAGTTTAGGGGACTTCGGCTACGAGCAGTACTTC. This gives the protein CASSLGDFGYEQYF.

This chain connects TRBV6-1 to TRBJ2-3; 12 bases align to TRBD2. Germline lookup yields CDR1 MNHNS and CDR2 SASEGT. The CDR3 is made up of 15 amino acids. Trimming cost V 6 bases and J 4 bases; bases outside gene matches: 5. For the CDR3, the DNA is TGTGCCAGCAGCGCACTAGCGGGGGGCCCAGATACGCAGTATTTT. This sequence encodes CASSALAGGPDTQYF.

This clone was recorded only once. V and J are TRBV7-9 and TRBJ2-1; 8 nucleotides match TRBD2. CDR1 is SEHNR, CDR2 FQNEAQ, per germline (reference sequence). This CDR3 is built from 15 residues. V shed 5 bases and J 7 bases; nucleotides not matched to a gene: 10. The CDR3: CASSPRGSGSNEQFF. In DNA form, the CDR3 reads TGTGCCAGCAGCCCACGGGGAAGCGGGAGTAATGAGCAGTTCTTC.

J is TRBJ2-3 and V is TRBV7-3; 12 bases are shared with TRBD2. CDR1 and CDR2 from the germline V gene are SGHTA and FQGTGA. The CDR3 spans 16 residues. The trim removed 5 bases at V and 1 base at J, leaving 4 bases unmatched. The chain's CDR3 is CASSTWTSGGTDTQYF. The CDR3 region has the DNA TGTGCCAGCAGCACTTGGACTAGCGGGGGCACAGATACGCAGTATTTT.

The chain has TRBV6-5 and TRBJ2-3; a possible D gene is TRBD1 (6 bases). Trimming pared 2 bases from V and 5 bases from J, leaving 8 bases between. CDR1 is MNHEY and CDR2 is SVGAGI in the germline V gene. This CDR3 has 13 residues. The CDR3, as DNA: TGTGCCAGCAGTTACCAGGGGTTAGATACGCAGTATTTT. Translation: CASSYQGLDTQYF.

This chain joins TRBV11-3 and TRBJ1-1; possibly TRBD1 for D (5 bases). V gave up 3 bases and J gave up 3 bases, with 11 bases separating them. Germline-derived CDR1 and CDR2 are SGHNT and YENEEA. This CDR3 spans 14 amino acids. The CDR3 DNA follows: TGTGCCAGCAGCTTGGCAGGGTCGGACACTGAAGCTTTCTTT. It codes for CASSLAGSDTEAFF.

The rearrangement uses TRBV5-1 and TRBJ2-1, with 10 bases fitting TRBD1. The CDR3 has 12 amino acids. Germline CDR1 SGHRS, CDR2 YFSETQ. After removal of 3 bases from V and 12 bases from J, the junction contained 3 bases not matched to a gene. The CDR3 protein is CASSWDRGRQFF. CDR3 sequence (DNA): TGCGCCAGCAGCTGGGACAGGGGAAGGCAGTTCTTC.

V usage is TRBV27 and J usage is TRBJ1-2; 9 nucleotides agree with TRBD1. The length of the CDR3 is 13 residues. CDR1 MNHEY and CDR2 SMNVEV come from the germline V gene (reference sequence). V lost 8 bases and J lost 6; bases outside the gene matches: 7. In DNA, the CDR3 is TGTGCCAGCTGTACAGGGGGCATGGATGGCTACACCTTC. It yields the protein CASCTGGMDGYTF.

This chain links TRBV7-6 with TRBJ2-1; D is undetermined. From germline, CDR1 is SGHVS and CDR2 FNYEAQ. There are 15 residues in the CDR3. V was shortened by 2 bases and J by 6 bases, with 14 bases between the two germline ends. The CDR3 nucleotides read TGTGCCAGCAGCTTAAGAGGTCCCTCGTCCAATGAGCAGTTCTTC. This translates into CASSLRGPSSNEQFF.

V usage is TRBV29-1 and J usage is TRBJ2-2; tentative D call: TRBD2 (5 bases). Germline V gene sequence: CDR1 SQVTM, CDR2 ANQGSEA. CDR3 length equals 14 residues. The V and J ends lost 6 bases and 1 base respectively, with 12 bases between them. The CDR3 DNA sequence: TGCAGCGTCCGGGTACTAGGGAACACCGGGGAGCTGTTTTTT. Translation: CSVRVLGNTGELFF.

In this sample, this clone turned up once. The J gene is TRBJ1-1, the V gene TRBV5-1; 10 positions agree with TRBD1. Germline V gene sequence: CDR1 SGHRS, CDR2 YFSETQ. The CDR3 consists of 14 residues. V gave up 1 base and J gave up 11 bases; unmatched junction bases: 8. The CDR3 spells CASSLYGEGQGAFF. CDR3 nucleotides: TGCGCCAGCAGCTTGTACGGGGAGGGACAGGGGGCTTTCTTT.

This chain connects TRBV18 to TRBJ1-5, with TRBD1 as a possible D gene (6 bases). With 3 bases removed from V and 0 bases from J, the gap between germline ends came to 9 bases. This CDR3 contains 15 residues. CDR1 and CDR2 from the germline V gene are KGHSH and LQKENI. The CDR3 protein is CASSPSGDSNQPQHF. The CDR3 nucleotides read TGTGCCAGCTCACCTTCAGGGGATAGCAATCAGCCCCAGCATTTT.

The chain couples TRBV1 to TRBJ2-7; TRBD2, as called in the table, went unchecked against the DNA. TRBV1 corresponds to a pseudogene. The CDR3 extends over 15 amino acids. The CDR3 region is CTSSPSTKSSYEQYF. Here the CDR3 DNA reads TGCACCAGCAGCCCGTCAACTAAAAGCTCCTACGAGCAGTACTTC.

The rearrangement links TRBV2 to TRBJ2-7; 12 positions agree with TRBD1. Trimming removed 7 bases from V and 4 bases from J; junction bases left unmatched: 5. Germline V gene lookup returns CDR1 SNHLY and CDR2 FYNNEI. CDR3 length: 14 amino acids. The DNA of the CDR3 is TGTGCCAGCACACGGGACAGGGGGCTATACGAGCAGTACTTC. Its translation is CASTRDRGLYEQYF.

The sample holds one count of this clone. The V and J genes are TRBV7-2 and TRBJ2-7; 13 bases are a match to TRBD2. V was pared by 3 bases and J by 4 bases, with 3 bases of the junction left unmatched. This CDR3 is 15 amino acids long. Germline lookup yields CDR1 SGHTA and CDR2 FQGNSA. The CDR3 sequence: CASSFTSGGAYEQYF. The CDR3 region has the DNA TGTGCCAGCAGCTTCACTAGCGGGGGGGCTTACGAGCAGTACTTC.

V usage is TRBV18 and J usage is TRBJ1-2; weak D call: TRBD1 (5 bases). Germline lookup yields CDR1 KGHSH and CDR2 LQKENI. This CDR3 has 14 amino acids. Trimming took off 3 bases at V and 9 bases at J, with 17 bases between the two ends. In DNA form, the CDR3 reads TGTGCCAGCTCACCCGACCGGGGGGGTATGAGCTACACCTTC. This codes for CASSPDRGGMSYTF.

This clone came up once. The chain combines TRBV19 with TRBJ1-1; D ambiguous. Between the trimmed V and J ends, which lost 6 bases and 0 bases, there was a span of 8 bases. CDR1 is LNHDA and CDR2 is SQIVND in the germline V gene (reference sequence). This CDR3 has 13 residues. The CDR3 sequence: CASSIKMNTEAFF. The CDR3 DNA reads TGTGCCAGTAGCATCAAAATGAACACTGAAGCTTTCTTT.

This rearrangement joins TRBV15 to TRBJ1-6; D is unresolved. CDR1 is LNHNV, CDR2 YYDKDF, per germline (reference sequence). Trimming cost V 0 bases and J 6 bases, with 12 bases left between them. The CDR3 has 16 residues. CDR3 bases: TGTGCCACCAGCAGAGAGGTAATGGAGGGTAATTCACCCCTCCACTTT. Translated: CATSREVMEGNSPLHF.